The clone carrying this T cell receptor (beta chain) was seen a single time. CDR1 is MNHNS and CDR2 is SASEGT in the germline V gene. J lost 9 bases, V lost 8 bases, and 10 bases had no gene match. The CDR3 is 13 residues long. Produced via immunoSEQ multiplex PCR; TCRdb's table is partial and in-frame only. The sample lists hundreds of thousands of clones, around nine tenths seen once, with 0.0085% to 0.012% in the top ten. The entry originates in a study of shared T cell receptors in the human thymus. These data also formed part of another study, on human thymus T cells.

The sequenced sample was thymocytes. The V gene is TRBV6-1, the J gene TRBJ2-7, with TRBD2 matching over 10 bases. This TCR came from a boy less than two years old with a congenital heart defect. The CDR3 DNA sequence: TGTGCCAGCGGAAGGACTAGCGGCTCGCGGCAGTACTTC. Protein product: CASGRTSGSRQYF.